This entry concerns a single TCR beta chain. Some clones are missing from TCRdb's copy, which holds only in-frame ones; the method was immunoSEQ multiplex PCR. The data hold some 90,000 clones, with roughly four fifths observed a single time. This sample stems from a study of glioma-infiltrating T cells after dendritic cell vaccination. The ends were cut back, 6 bases at V and 4 bases at J, with 13 bases in the middle. The CDR3 spans 15 residues. Germline V CDR1 and CDR2: MRHNA, SNTAGT. The sample's time point: after dendritic cell vaccination, including at tumor progression/relapse. The sample consisted of blood, taken after dendritic cell vaccination. V usage is TRBV6-4 and J usage is TRBJ2-6, with D possibly being TRBD1 (6 bases). This sequence originates from a human donor with glioblastoma. CDR3 residues: CASSRMGAGANVLTF. CDR3 sequence (DNA): TGTGCCAGCAGCCGAATGGGGGCCGGGGCCAACGTCCTGACTTTC.